This T cell receptor (beta chain) was identified during a study of shared clonotypes between healthy human individuals. Assay: immunoSEQ multiplex PCR; the TCRdb copy retains only in-frame clones and omits some. The table records some 2,400,000 clones, approximately 96% of them present only once. On this clone: The same CDR3 arises from other DNA sequences in this sample as well.

The specimen sequenced was naive CD4+ T cells sorted from blood. The subset here: CD45RA+ positively selected. The clonotype was recovered from a man between 18 and 35 years old in good health.

The CDR3 sequence: CASSPGQGGQPQHF. The CDR3 region has the DNA TGCGCCAGCAGCCCGGGACAGGGAGGGCAGCCCCAGCATTTT. This chain links TRBV5-1 with TRBJ1-5; 9 bases fit TRBD1. The CDR3 is made up of 14 amino acids. The germline V gene encodes CDR1 SGHRS and CDR2 YFSETQ. Trimming took 4 bases from V and 7 from J; bases not matched to a gene: 6.